This is a list of T cell receptor beta chains from one sample in a study of cytomegalovirus exposure and HLA in healthy donors. Sequencing was performed with immunoSEQ multiplex PCR; in TCRdb, only in-frame clones are kept and a portion is missing. This sample yields approximately 100,000 clones, of which about 81% are seen a single time; 8.5% to 12% belongs to the top ten. The source material was PBMCs. These receptors all stem from a middle-aged man in good health and CMV-seronegative. The CDR3 runs from the conserved cysteine through the conserved F or W. The D gene is left open where the match is weak. Clone size, where shown, is once, few, many, or a class for clones that have expanded.

v_gene: TRBV7-9; d_gene: -; abundance: -; j_gene: TRBJ2-2; CDR3aa: CASSLGGIRELFF; CDR3nt: TGTGCCAGCAGCTTAGGAGGGATAAGGGAGCTGTTTTTT
v_gene: TRBV28; d_gene: TRBD1; abundance: -; j_gene: TRBJ1-5; CDR3aa: CASSRGLWTGDSNQPQHF; CDR3nt: TGTGCCAGCAGCCGAGGGCTCTGGACAGGCGATAGCAATCAGCCCCAGCATTTT
v_gene: TRBV29-1; d_gene: -; abundance: -; j_gene: TRBJ2-7; CDR3aa: CSVGRDNDEQYF; CDR3nt: TGCAGCGTTGGGCGGGATAACGACGAGCAGTACTTC
v_gene: TRBV6-5; d_gene: -; abundance: -; j_gene: TRBJ1-5; CDR3aa: CASSYALEGQPQHF; CDR3nt: TGTGCCAGCAGTTACGCCCTCGAGGGTCAGCCCCAGCATTTT
v_gene: TRBV2; d_gene: -; abundance: -; j_gene: TRBJ1-1; CDR3aa: CASSVEVRNTEAFF; CDR3nt: TGTGCCAGCAGTGTAGAGGTTCGGAACACTGAAGCTTTCTTT
v_gene: TRBV28; d_gene: -; abundance: once; j_gene: TRBJ2-5; CDR3aa: CASTSLEVGETQYF; CDR3nt: TGTGCCAGCACCTCCTTAGAGGTGGGAGAGACCCAGTACTTC
v_gene: TRBV5-1; d_gene: -; abundance: few; j_gene: TRBJ1-2; CDR3aa: CASSSTPDTSYGYTF; CDR3nt: TGCGCCAGCAGCTCTACCCCGGACACCTCCTATGGCTACACCTTC
v_gene: TRBV30; d_gene: -; abundance: -; j_gene: TRBJ2-3; CDR3aa: CAWSPTTAGDTQYF; CDR3nt: TGTGCCTGGAGTCCAACGACAGCTGGAGATACGCAGTATTTT
v_gene: TRBV6-6; d_gene: -; abundance: few; j_gene: TRBJ1-1; CDR3aa: CASSYEADTEAFF; CDR3nt: TGTGCCAGCAGTTACGAGGCGGACACTGAAGCTTTCTTT
v_gene: TRBV6-1; d_gene: TRBD1; abundance: few; j_gene: TRBJ1-1; CDR3aa: CASSKQGLNTEAFF; CDR3nt: TGTGCCAGCAGTAAACAGGGGTTGAACACTGAAGCTTTCTTT
v_gene: TRBV11-2; d_gene: -; abundance: -; j_gene: TRBJ2-7; CDR3aa: CASSFVRGLGYEQYF; CDR3nt: TGTGCCAGCAGCTTCGTTAGGGGTCTCGGCTACGAGCAGTACTTC
v_gene: TRBV5-6; d_gene: -; abundance: -; j_gene: TRBJ1-6; CDR3aa: CASSLDIGVNSPLHF; CDR3nt: TGTGCCAGCAGCTTGGATATAGGGGTAAATTCACCCCTCCACTTT
v_gene: TRBV6-6; d_gene: TRBD1; abundance: once; j_gene: TRBJ2-2; CDR3aa: CASSAGTVSDTGELFF; CDR3nt: TGTGCCAGCAGCGCCGGGACAGTATCTGATACCGGGGAGCTGTTTTTT
v_gene: TRBV7-8; d_gene: TRBD1; abundance: -; j_gene: TRBJ2-1; CDR3aa: CASTQRDRSSYNEQFF; CDR3nt: TGTGCCAGCACCCAACGGGACAGGAGCTCCTACAATGAGCAGTTCTTC
v_gene: TRBV29-1; d_gene: TRBD1; abundance: -; j_gene: TRBJ1-2; CDR3aa: CSVEDGTGWGYTF; CDR3nt: TGCAGCGTTGAAGATGGGACAGGCTGGGGCTACACCTTC
v_gene: TRBV5-1; d_gene: TRBD2; abundance: -; j_gene: TRBJ2-7; CDR3aa: CASSIGTSGRRPYEQYF; CDR3nt: TGCGCCAGCAGCATAGGGACTAGCGGGAGGAGGCCGTACGAGCAGTACTTC
v_gene: TRBV6-1; d_gene: -; abundance: -; j_gene: TRBJ1-6; CDR3aa: CASSDTHRTGYNSPLHF; CDR3nt: TGTGCCAGCAGTGACACACACCGGACGGGATATAATTCACCCCTCCACTTT
v_gene: TRBV5-5; d_gene: -; abundance: -; j_gene: TRBJ1-2; CDR3aa: CASTRGAGGYTF; CDR3nt: TGTGCCAGCACCCGGGGGGCAGGAGGCTACACCTTC
v_gene: TRBV10-1; d_gene: -; abundance: -; j_gene: TRBJ2-4; CDR3aa: CASRSGQCDF; CDR3nt: TGCGCCAGCAGGTCCGGACAGTGTGACTTC
v_gene: TRBV28; d_gene: -; abundance: -; j_gene: TRBJ1-5; CDR3aa: CASSLIGGNQPQHF; CDR3nt: TGTGCCAGCAGTTTGATCGGGGGCAATCAGCCCCAGCATTTT
v_gene: TRBV21-1; d_gene: -; abundance: -; j_gene: TRBJ2-7; CDR3aa: CASWVRGSSYEQYF; CDR3nt: TGTGCCAGCTGGGTACGGGGAAGCTCCTACGAGCAGTACTTC
v_gene: TRBV28; d_gene: -; abundance: -; j_gene: TRBJ2-7; CDR3aa: CASSFELVGYEQYF; CDR3nt: TGTGCCAGCAGTTTTGAACTGGTTGGCTACGAGCAGTACTTC
v_gene: TRBV6-1; d_gene: TRBD1; abundance: -; j_gene: TRBJ1-2; CDR3aa: CASSEARTGIGGYTF; CDR3nt: TGTGCCAGCAGTGAAGCACGGACAGGGATAGGTGGCTACACCTTC
v_gene: TRBV18; d_gene: -; abundance: -; j_gene: TRBJ2-1; CDR3aa: CASSPLMVKTDYNEQFF; CDR3nt: TGTGCCAGCTCACCACTCATGGTAAAAACAGACTACAATGAGCAGTTCTTC
v_gene: TRBV10-3; d_gene: TRBD1; abundance: -; j_gene: TRBJ2-7; CDR3aa: CAIRARVGTGEDEQYF; CDR3nt: TGTGCCATCAGAGCGCGGGTAGGGACAGGGGAGGACGAGCAGTACTTC
v_gene: TRBV4-3; d_gene: -; abundance: few; j_gene: TRBJ2-7; CDR3aa: CASSQERASYEQYF; CDR3nt: TGCGCCAGCAGCCAAGAGAGGGCCTCCTACGAGCAGTACTTC
v_gene: TRBV10-3; d_gene: TRBD1; abundance: few; j_gene: TRBJ1-4; CDR3aa: CAISHSRQGGEKLFF; CDR3nt: TGTGCCATCAGTCACTCCCGACAGGGTGGGGAAAAACTGTTTTTT
v_gene: TRBV28; d_gene: -; abundance: -; j_gene: TRBJ1-1; CDR3aa: CASSSYREGRTEAFF; CDR3nt: TGTGCCAGCAGTTCATACAGGGAGGGACGCACTGAAGCTTTCTTT
v_gene: TRBV5-6; d_gene: -; abundance: -; j_gene: TRBJ2-1; CDR3aa: CASSFLATLSNEQFF; CDR3nt: TGTGCCAGCAGCTTTCTCGCAACTTTATCCAATGAGCAGTTCTTC
v_gene: TRBV5-1; d_gene: -; abundance: -; j_gene: TRBJ1-4; CDR3aa: CASRGLTNEKLFF; CDR3nt: TGCGCCAGCAGGGGGCTTACTAATGAAAAACTGTTTTTT
v_gene: TRBV19; d_gene: TRBD1; abundance: few; j_gene: TRBJ1-2; CDR3aa: CASSNPGGTGGYGYTF; CDR3nt: TGTGCCAGTAGTAACCCTGGGGGGACAGGAGGCTATGGCTACACCTTC
v_gene: TRBV11-1; d_gene: -; abundance: -; j_gene: TRBJ1-2; CDR3aa: CASSFGGGYGYTF; CDR3nt: TGTGCCAGCAGCTTCGGGGGAGGCTATGGCTACACCTTC
v_gene: TRBV30; d_gene: -; abundance: -; j_gene: TRBJ2-1; CDR3aa: CAWSSGYEQFF; CDR3nt: TGTGCCTGGAGTTCGGGTTATGAGCAGTTCTTC